The rows below give T cell receptor beta chains drawn from one sample of a study of blood T cell repertoires in COVID-19. TCRdb's copy holds only in-frame clones and misses some; the assay was immunoSEQ multiplex PCR. The sample records roughly 81,000 clones, around 83% being singletons. The sample taken for sequencing was peripheral blood. All receptors come from an elderly man with active or convalescent COVID-19. The CDR3 runs from the conserved cysteine through the conserved F or W. A D gene is named only where the DNA matches it firmly. Expanded clones are given a class, and other clones once, few, many or no size at all.

V gene	clone size	D gene	J gene	CDR3 protein	CDR3 DNA
TRBV28	few	TRBD1	TRBJ1-1	CASIPRPGTGGSDTEAFF	TGTGCCAGCATCCCGAGACCCGGGACAGGGGGCTCGGACACTGAAGCTTTCTTT
TRBV5-4	-	TRBD2	TRBJ2-7	CASSFGTSGRGRQYF	TGTGCCAGCAGCTTCGGGACTAGCGGGAGAGGCCGGCAGTACTTC
TRBV4-2	-	-	TRBJ1-2	CASSQDRLAGLQDYGYTF	TGTGCCAGCAGCCAAGATCGCCTGGCAGGACTGCAGGACTATGGCTACACCTTC
TRBV19	-	-	TRBJ1-6	CASREGALYNSPLHF	TGTGCCAGTAGAGAAGGGGCCCTCTATAATTCACCCCTCCACTTT
TRBV6-2/TRBV6-3	-	-	TRBJ2-1	CASSGGLGSVRDEQFF	TGTGCCAGCAGTGGGGGTCTCGGGAGTGTTAGGGATGAGCAGTTCTTC
TRBV5-1	-	TRBD1	TRBJ2-2	CASRSGTGGTGELFF	TGCGCCAGCAGATCCGGGACAGGGGGGACCGGGGAGCTGTTTTTT
TRBV5-5	-	-	TRBJ1-5	CASSPIYSNQPQHF	TGTGCCAGCAGCCCTATTTATAGCAATCAGCCCCAGCATTTT
TRBV9	-	-	TRBJ2-3	CASSVAGPGADTQYF	TGTGCCAGCAGCGTAGCTGGCCCGGGAGCAGATACGCAGTATTTT
TRBV5-4	-	TRBD1	TRBJ1-1	CATLLDRGLTEAFF	TGTGCCACCCTCCTTGACAGGGGGTTAACTGAAGCTTTCTTT
TRBV5-4	-	-	TRBJ2-5	CASSFPGEETQYF	TGTGCCAGCAGCTTCCCCGGGGAGGAGACCCAGTACTTC
TRBV19	-	-	TRBJ1-6	CASSNTRGYNSPLHF	TGTGCCAGTAGTAACACCAGGGGATATAATTCACCCCTCCACTTT
TRBV19	few	-	TRBJ1-1	CASSVDQGGNTEAFF	TGTGCCAGTAGTGTGGACCAGGGAGGGAACACTGAAGCTTTCTTT
TRBV4-2	-	TRBD2	TRBJ2-7	CASSHRGLAGGSSYEQYF	TGTGCCAGCAGCCACCGGGGACTAGCGGGGGGAAGCTCCTACGAGCAGTACTTC
TRBV19	-	TRBD1	TRBJ1-6	CASRDGTGYNSPLHF	TGTGCCAGTAGGGACGGGACAGGGTATAATTCACCCCTCCACTTT
TRBV29-1	few	TRBD1	TRBJ1-1	CSVRRDSSSEAFF	TGCAGCGTCCGCCGGGACAGCTCTTCTGAAGCTTTCTTT
TRBV5-4	-	-	TRBJ1-6	CASSRDVSYNSPLHF	TGTGCCAGCAGCCGAGATGTCTCCTATAATTCACCCCTCCACTTT
TRBV28	-	-	TRBJ1-5	CASSFGGTYSNQPQHF	TGTGCCAGCAGTTTCGGCGGAACATATAGCAATCAGCCCCAGCATTTT
TRBV19	-	TRBD1	TRBJ2-5	CASRTGQGNQETQYF	TGTGCCAGTAGAACGGGACAGGGAAACCAAGAGACCCAGTACTTC
TRBV13	-	TRBD1	TRBJ2-2	CASSGTGAGELFF	TGTGCCAGCAGCGGGACAGGGGCCGGGGAGCTGTTTTTT
TRBV18	few	TRBD1	TRBJ1-1	CASSPPQGQWNTEAFF	TGTGCCAGCTCACCCCCACAGGGGCAGTGGAACACTGAAGCTTTCTTT
TRBV2	-	-	TRBJ1-2	CASPPGLDYGYTF	TGTGCCTCCCCCCCAGGGCTGGACTATGGCTACACCTTC
TRBV15	-	-	TRBJ1-6	CATSRLGERDSPLHF	TGTGCCACCAGCAGGTTAGGGGAAAGGGATTCACCCCTCCACTTT
TRBV29-1	-	-	TRBJ1-1	CSVERRREDTSEAFF	TGCAGCGTTGAACGACGAAGGGAGGATACCTCTGAAGCTTTCTTT
TRBV18	-	-	TRBJ1-5	CASSQGDSNQPQHF	TGTGCCAGCTCACAGGGAGATAGCAATCAGCCCCAGCATTTT
TRBV28	-	-	TRBJ1-2	CASRVWTVAQKDGYTF	TGTGCCAGCAGGGTTTGGACAGTGGCCCAGAAAGATGGCTACACCTTC
TRBV6-5	-	-	TRBJ1-2	CASSYSLLGGYTF	TGTGCCAGCAGTTACTCTTTGCTCGGGGGCTACACCTTC
TRBV2	-	-	TRBJ1-6	CASNWDTSYNSPLHF	TGTGCCAGCAATTGGGACACCTCCTATAATTCACCCCTCCACTTT
TRBV30	-	-	TRBJ1-2	CAWVGANYGYTF	TGTGCCTGGGTAGGGGCTAACTATGGCTACACCTTC
TRBV5-5	-	-	TRBJ1-1	CASSFTGTTEAFF	TGTGCCAGCAGCTTCACAGGGACGACTGAAGCTTTCTTT
TRBV6-5	-	-	TRBJ2-3	CASGGQVGTDTQYF	TGTGCCAGTGGGGGCCAGGTCGGCACAGATACGCAGTATTTT
TRBV5-8	-	-	TRBJ1-2	CASSLGKQGNYGYTF	TGTGCCAGCAGCTTGGGAAAACAGGGCAACTATGGCTACACCTTC
TRBV27	-	TRBD1	TRBJ1-4	CASSLPDRGKLFF	TGTGCCAGCAGTTTACCGGACAGGGGGAAACTGTTTTTT